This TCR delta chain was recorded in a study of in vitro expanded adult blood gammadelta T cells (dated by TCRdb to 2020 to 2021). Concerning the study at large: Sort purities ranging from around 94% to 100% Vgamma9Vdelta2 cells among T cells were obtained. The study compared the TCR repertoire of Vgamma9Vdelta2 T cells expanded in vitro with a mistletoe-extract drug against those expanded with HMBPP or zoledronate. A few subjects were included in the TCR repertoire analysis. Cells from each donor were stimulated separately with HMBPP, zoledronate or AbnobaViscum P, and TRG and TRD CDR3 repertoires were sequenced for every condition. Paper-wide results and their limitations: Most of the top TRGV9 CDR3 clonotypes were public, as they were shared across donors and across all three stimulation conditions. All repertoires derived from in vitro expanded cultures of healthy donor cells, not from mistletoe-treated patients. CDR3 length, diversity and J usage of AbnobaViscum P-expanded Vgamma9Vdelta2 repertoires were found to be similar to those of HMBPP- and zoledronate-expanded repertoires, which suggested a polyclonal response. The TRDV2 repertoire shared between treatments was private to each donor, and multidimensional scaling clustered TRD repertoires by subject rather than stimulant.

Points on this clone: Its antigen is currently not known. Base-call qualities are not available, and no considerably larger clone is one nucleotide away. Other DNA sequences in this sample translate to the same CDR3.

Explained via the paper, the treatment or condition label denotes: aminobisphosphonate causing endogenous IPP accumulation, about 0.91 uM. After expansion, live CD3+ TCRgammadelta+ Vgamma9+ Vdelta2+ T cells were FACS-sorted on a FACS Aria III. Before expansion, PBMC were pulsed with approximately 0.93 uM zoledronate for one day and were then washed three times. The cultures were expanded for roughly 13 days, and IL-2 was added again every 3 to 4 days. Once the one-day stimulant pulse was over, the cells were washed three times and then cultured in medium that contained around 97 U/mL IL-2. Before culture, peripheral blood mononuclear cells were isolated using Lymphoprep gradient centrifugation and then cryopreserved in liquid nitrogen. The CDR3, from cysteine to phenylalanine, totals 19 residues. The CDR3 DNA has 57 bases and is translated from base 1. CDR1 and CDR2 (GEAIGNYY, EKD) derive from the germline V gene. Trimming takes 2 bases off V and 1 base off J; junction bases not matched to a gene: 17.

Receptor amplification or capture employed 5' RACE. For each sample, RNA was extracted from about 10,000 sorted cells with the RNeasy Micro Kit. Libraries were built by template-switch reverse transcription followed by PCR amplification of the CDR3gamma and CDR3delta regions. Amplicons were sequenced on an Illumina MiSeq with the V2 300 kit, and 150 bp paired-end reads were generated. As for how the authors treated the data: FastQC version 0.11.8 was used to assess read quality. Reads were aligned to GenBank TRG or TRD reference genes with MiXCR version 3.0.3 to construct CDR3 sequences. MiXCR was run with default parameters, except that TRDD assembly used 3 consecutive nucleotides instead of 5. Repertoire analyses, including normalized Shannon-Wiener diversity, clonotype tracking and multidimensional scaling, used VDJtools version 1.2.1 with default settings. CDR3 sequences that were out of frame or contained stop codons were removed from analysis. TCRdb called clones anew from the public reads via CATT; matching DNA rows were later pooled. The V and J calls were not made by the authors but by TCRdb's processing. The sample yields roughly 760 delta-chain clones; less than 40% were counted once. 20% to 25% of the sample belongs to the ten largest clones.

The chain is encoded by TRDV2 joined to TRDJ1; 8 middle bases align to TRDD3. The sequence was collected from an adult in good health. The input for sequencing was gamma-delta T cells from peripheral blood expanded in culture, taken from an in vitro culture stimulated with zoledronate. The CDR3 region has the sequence CACDKVLGAKGGTTDKLIF. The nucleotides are TGTGCCTGTGACAAAGTACTGGGGGCTAAGGGGGGCACCACCGATAAACTCATCTTT.